This TCR beta chain was recovered during a study of somatic mutations in cytotoxic T cells in rheumatoid arthritis. To note about this clone: Its target is unknown.

J gave up 7 bases and V 6 bases, and 12 bases lay outside the gene matches. Germline CDR1 reads PRHDT; CDR2 reads FYEKMQ (reference sequence). There are 15 residues in the CDR3. Healthy control subjects consisted of blood donors (median age about 50 years, range about 21-80; 50% to 60% female). Sequencing used immunoSEQ multiplex PCR; TCRdb keeps in-frame clones, though not all of them. The repertoire holds fewer than 20,000 clones, roughly 80% seen once, with roughly 23% in the top ten. Regarding the study as a whole: Among patients with rheumatoid arthritis, but not healthy controls, CD8+ clonality increased with age.

The chain recombines TRBV13 with TRBJ1-5, with 7 bases identical to TRBD1. The sample taken for sequencing was CD8+ T cells sorted from blood. The sequence derives from a woman in her sixties or seventies in good health. The CDR3 region has the DNA TGTGCCAGCAGTTTTGGAAAACAGGGGTGGCAGCCCCAGCATTTT. Translated, it gives CASSFGKQGWQPQHF.